This T cell receptor (beta chain) was obtained from a study of CD8+CD57+ T cells in acquired aplastic anemia. The sequenced patients had an expansion of CD8+CD57+ cells seen by flow cytometry. All patients had severe acquired aplastic anemia. This clonotype was recorded at least ten times. V lost 3 bases to trimming and J lost 7 bases; unmatched junction nucleotides: 7. Per germline, CDR1 DFQATT and CDR2 SNEGSKA (reference sequence). This CDR3 spans 15 amino acids. The template for TCR beta VDJ and CDR3 sequence profiling was genomic DNA. A single record per CDR3 protein comes from TCRdb applying MiXCR to the reads. The repertoire holds roughly 260,000 distinct CDR3 sequences, around 46% seen once, with 6.5% to 8% in the top ten.

The sequence derives from a human donor with aplastic anemia. The sample consisted of sorted CD4+, CD8+, or CD8+CD57+ T cells (not recorded which) from PBMCs. The rearrangement joins TRBV20-1 to TRBJ1-5, with 12 positions matching TRBD1. CDR3 bases: TGCAGTGCTAGTAAACGGGACAGGGGGCCGCAGCCCCAGCATTTT. This sequence encodes CSASKRDRGPQPQHF.